These 5 T cell receptor beta chains share one sample of origin, sequenced in a study of blood T cell repertoires in COVID-19. Clones were read by immunoSEQ multiplex PCR, and TCRdb kept only the in-frame ones, dropping some. The table lists approximately 300,000 clones, around 90% of them singletons. The sequenced sample consisted of PBMCs or T cells enriched from blood (not recorded which). The receptors come from a man aged 55 to 70 who had recovered from COVID-19.

This chain links TRBV5-4 with TRBJ2-5, with 9 bases matching TRBD1. CDR3 length: 15 residues. Trimming at V came to 0 bases and at J to 4 bases, leaving 4 bases not matched to a gene. The germline V gene has CDR1 SGHNT and CDR2 YYREEE (reference sequence). The CDR3 sequence: CASSLGGGQGETQYF. As DNA, the CDR3 is TGTGCCAGCAGCTTGGGGGGGGGACAGGGAGAGACCCAGTACTTC.

The J gene is TRBJ2-1, the V gene TRBV5-1; 11 bases map to TRBD2. This CDR3 contains 19 residues. CDR1 is SGHRS and CDR2 is YFSETQ in the germline V gene. Trimming at V came to 0 bases and at J to 1 base, leaving 9 bases not matched to a gene. The CDR3 DNA reads TGCGCCAGCAGCTTGGAAGGGAATAGCGGGAGGGCGTCCTACAATGAGCAGTTCTTC. It codes for CASSLEGNSGRASYNEQFF. The entire variable domain, with the rest obtained from reference TRBV5-1 and TRBJ2-1, is as follows: KAGVTQTPRYLIKTRGQQVTLSCSPISGHRSVSWYQQTPGQGLQFLFEYFSETQRNKGNFPGRFSGRQFSNSRSEMNVSTLELGDSALYLCASSLEGNSGRASYNEQFFGPGTRLTVL.

This chain connects TRBV28 to TRBJ1-2, with a possible D match to TRBD1 (5 bases). CDR1 and CDR2 from the germline V gene are MDHEN and SYDVKM. CDR3 length: 13 amino acids. Trimming stripped 10 bases from V and 3 bases from J, with 15 bases between. CDR3 in amino acids: CATRTGLYYGYTF. As DNA, the CDR3 is TGTGCCACTCGAACAGGTCTGTACTATGGCTACACCTTC.

This chain joins TRBV5-1 and TRBJ1-2; no reliable D call. Germline V lookup: CDR1 SGHRS, CDR2 YFSETQ. The V end lost 0 bases, the J end lost 5 bases, and 11 bases lay between the germline ends. The CDR3 covers 14 residues. The CDR3 DNA sequence: TGCGCCAGCAGCTTGGAGCGGGATCTTTATGGCTACACCTTC. Translating gives CASSLERDLYGYTF.

V gene TRBV6-5 combines with J gene TRBJ2-3, with a possible D match to TRBD1 (6 bases). CDR1 and CDR2 (germline): MNHEY, SVGAGI. The CDR3 spans 15 residues. V lost 7 bases to trimming and J lost 3 bases, with 17 bases between them. The DNA of the CDR3 is TGTGCCAGCACTAAGGGGGTCCTACTGACAGATACGCAGTATTTT. This encodes CASTKGVLLTDTQYF.